This entry is about one TCR beta chain. Its recognized antigen is unknown. No base-level quality is on record; no much larger clone is a single base apart. TCRbeta CDR3 regions were amplified from genomic DNA using the immunoSEQ Assay, a bias-controlled multiplex PCR. The published analysis was carried out like this. The number of nucleated cells in each sample was estimated from the amplification of reference gene primers within the assay. Sequence reads were collapsed and filtered to measure the absolute abundance of every unique TCRbeta CDR3 rearrangement. Productive Simpson clonality was computed per sample as the square root of Simpson's diversity index over productive rearrangements. Held by TCRdb, this immuneACCESS table contains in-frame sequences only and omits some clones. Under half of the omission traces to an unresolved V gene where checked; the cause of the rest is unknown. Clone size and V and J calls were adopted from that table, with D and trimming inferred from the DNA. Recorded for this sample are roughly 77,000 clones; 75% to 85% of them occurred a single time. Jointly, the top ten make up around 5.2% of the sample.

Its CDR3 holds 13 amino acids, cysteine through phenylalanine. Here the CDR3 DNA is all that survives: 39 bases in frame from base 1. The V and J ends are trimmed by 7 bases and 6 bases, leaving 15 bases between them. CDR1 and CDR2, per the germline V gene (reference sequence), are SEHNR and FQNEAQ. Whole blood was collected in K2EDTA tubes by collaborating institutions according to the institutions' own protocols. Collaborator samples were shipped for TCRbeta analysis as frozen whole blood, isolated PBMCs, or DNA extracted from either sample type. This sample is drawn from a study of blood T cell repertoires in COVID-19 (dated by TCRdb to about 2020). With regard to the full study: The collaborator samples originated in the United States, Italy and Spain and spanned the acute and convalescent phases of COVID-19. The material from the prospective study consisted of cDNA or gDNA derived from T cells, B-cell-depleted T cells, or PBMCs. The dataset comprised deeply sampled blood TCRbeta repertoires from subjects exposed to, actively infected with, or recovered from COVID-19. The repertoires were released in a freely available public database meant as a resource for research on the immune response to SARS-CoV-2. The samples were drawn from two sources: the first 160 participants of the ongoing ImmuneRACE study, and fewer than 1,500 subjects contributed by 6 global collaborators. A de-identified subject ID, COVID-19 status, age in years and sex were almost always included in the sample metadata. HLA class I and class II types, where available, came from metadata supplied by the sample provider rather than from assay-based typing.

Study-wide conclusions, independent of this receptor: Clinical and demographic metadata were provided uncurated, with the amount varying by source and participant.

The V and J segments used are TRBV7-9 and TRBJ1-2, with TRBD1 as a weak D call on 6 bases. The sample was peripheral blood. The clonotype comes from a woman aged 65 to 85 with acute or convalescent COVID-19. CDR3 sequence: CASTPRGNDGYTF. The sequenced DNA: TGTGCCAGCACCCCCAGGGGCAATGATGGCTACACCTTC.